This T cell receptor (beta chain) was obtained from a study of T cell changes during pregnancy in multiple sclerosis. Here immunoSEQ multiplex PCR was the method, and the copy in TCRdb shows in-frame clones only, minus some. The sample holds about 83,000 clones, 91% seen once. The CDR3 has 16 residues. Looked up from germline, CDR1 is MDHEN and CDR2 is SYDVKM. J lost 3 bases, V lost 5 bases, and 9 bases had no gene match. Sequenced material: PBMCs, taken in the first trimester of pregnancy. The receptor was isolated from a female donor in good health, serving as a control in a pregnancy study. Some clones in this sample may be carry-over from other donors' samples. The gene calls are TRBV28 and TRBJ1-2; 10 positions match TRBD1. The CDR3 here is CASSDPGTGAYYGYTF. In DNA form, the CDR3 reads TGTGCCAGCAGTGACCCCGGGACAGGGGCTTACTATGGCTACACCTTC.